This T cell receptor (beta chain) came from a study of shared clonotypes between healthy human individuals. This clone was detected only once. Its antigen is currently unknown. Notes on the study in general: Larger estimated richness was generally recorded for naive subsets relative to memory subsets.

Naive CD4+ cells were CD45RA-selected; the remaining cells were memory. Profiled with immunoSEQ multiplex PCR; TCRdb holds only in-frame clones, not every one. In the table there are some 500,000 clones, almost 97% of which are singletons. The CDR3 is 14 residues long. In germline, CDR1 is MDHEN, CDR2 SYDVKM. The V gene end was trimmed by 8 bases and the J gene end by 6 bases; junction bases not matched to a gene: 5. The gene calls are TRBV28 and TRBJ2-4; TRBD2 aligns across 12 bases. This clonotype was obtained from a woman aged 25-40 years in good health. Sequencing input: naive CD4+ T cells sorted from blood. Subset denoted: CD45RA+ positively selected. The CDR3 here is CASRLAGGSNIQYF. For the CDR3, the DNA is TGTGCCAGCCGGCTAGCGGGAGGGTCAAACATTCAGTACTTC. Filled out from reference TRBV28 and TRBJ2-4, the complete variable domain reads DVKVTQSSRYLVKRTGEKVFLECVQDMDHENMFWYRQDPGLGLRLIYFSYDVKMKEKGDIPEGYSVSREKKERFSLILESASTNQTSMYLCASRLAGGSNIQYFGAGTRLSVL.